These 20 T cell receptor beta chains originate from one sample sequenced in a study of T cell responses to AZD1222 COVID-19 vaccine. TCRdb's table, derived via immunoSEQ multiplex PCR, lists solely in-frame clones and lacks some. The sample has about 100,000 clones, 86% seen once. The sample consisted of peripheral blood, taken on day 0 of AZD1222 vaccination. Receptors were obtained from an adult in good health.

CDR3 in DNA: TGCGCCAGCAGCTTGCGTTGGGCAGGGAACACTGAAGCTTTCTTT. It yields the protein CASSLRWAGNTEAFF. The gene calls are TRBV5-1 and TRBJ1-1; D is undetermined. The ends were cut back, 1 base at V and 1 base at J, with 11 bases in the middle. Looked up from germline, CDR1 is SGHRS and CDR2 is YFSETQ. The CDR3 totals 15 residues.

The V gene is TRBV4-2, the J gene TRBJ1-1; 9 bases map to TRBD1. V shed 8 bases and J 5 bases; nucleotides not matched to a gene: 18. Germline V CDR1 and CDR2: LGHNA, YNFKEQ. The CDR3 sequence is 17 residues long. CDR3 sequence: CASAIDDVQGAYTEAFF. The CDR3 bases are TGTGCCAGCGCAATCGACGATGTACAGGGGGCTTATACTGAAGCTTTCTTT.

The chain has TRBV5-6 and TRBJ1-3; D ambiguous. V was cut by 1 base and J by 4 bases, with 3 bases left in between. The CDR3 consists of 12 residues. Germline CDR1 SGHDT, CDR2 YYEEEE. CDR3 sequence reads: CASSLIGNTIYF. CDR3 DNA sequence: TGTGCCAGCAGCTTGATAGGAAACACCATATATTTT.

The chain has TRBV7-2 and TRBJ2-5; D remains unclear. Trimming left V 3 bases short and J 1 base short, with 12 bases between. CDR1 is SGHTA and CDR2 is FQGNSA in the germline V gene. CDR3 length equals 15 residues. The CDR3 loop is CASSFQHTGQETQYF. The CDR3 region has the DNA TGTGCCAGCAGCTTTCAGCATACGGGCCAAGAGACCCAGTACTTC. Full variable domain (missing parts from reference TRBV7-2 and TRBJ2-5): GAGVSQSPSNKVTEKGKDVELRCDPISGHTALYWYRQSLGQGLEFLIYFQGNSAPDKSGLPSDRFSAERTGGSVSTLTIQRTQQEDSAVYLCASSFQHTGQETQYFGPGTRLLVL.

This clone showed up just a few times. The rearrangement joins TRBV28 to TRBJ2-2; TRBD2 agrees at 7 bases. Germline V gene lookup returns CDR1 MDHEN and CDR2 SYDVKM. The V and J ends lost 6 bases and 2 bases, in that order; junction bases with no gene match: 6. CDR3 length: 15 residues. The CDR3 coding sequence is TGTGCCAGCAGCACAGCGGGAACCAACACCGGGGAGCTGTTTTTT. This sequence encodes CASSTAGTNTGELFF.

The chain joins TRBV5-1 to TRBJ2-4; D call uncertain. This CDR3 comprises 13 residues. V was trimmed by 0 bases and J by 5 bases, leaving 6 bases between them. The V gene's germline CDR1 is SGHRS and CDR2 YFSETQ. CDR3 sequence reads: CASSLGGENIQYF. The CDR3 DNA follows: TGCGCCAGCAGCTTGGGTGGGGAAAACATTCAGTACTTC.

The chain joins TRBV19 to TRBJ1-1; 7 positions match TRBD1. Trimming cost V 4 bases and J 10 bases; bases outside gene matches: 12. CDR1 LNHDA and CDR2 SQIVND come from the germline V gene (reference sequence). The CDR3 runs to 14 residues. The CDR3 sequence: CASSTRDGYRGAFF. The CDR3 DNA follows: TGTGCCAGTAGTACCCGGGACGGATACAGGGGAGCTTTCTTT.

The chain employs TRBV6-5 and TRBJ2-6, with a possible D match to TRBD2 (5 bases). Per germline, CDR1 MNHEY and CDR2 SVGAGI. V was shortened by 4 bases and J by 2 bases, with 12 bases between the two germline ends. The CDR3 totals 16 residues. The DNA for the CDR3 is TGTGCCAGCAGTTCCCCGGGGTCCGCTGGGGCCAACGTCCTGACTTTC. It is translated as CASSSPGSAGANVLTF.

V usage is TRBV29-1 and J usage is TRBJ1-2; D unresolved. Germline V gene sequence: CDR1 SQVTM, CDR2 ANQGSEA. The ends were cut back, 3 bases at V and 0 bases at J, with 5 bases in the middle. This CDR3 spans 12 amino acids. CDR3 in amino acids: CSVDVPNYGYTF. As DNA, the CDR3 is TGCAGCGTTGACGTCCCTAACTATGGCTACACCTTC.

The chain is built from TRBV19 and TRBJ1-5, with D possibly TRBD1 on 5 matching bases. V lost 7 bases, J lost 6 bases, and 22 bases lay in between. Looked up from germline, CDR1 is LNHDA and CDR2 is SQIVND (reference sequence). The CDR3 totals 16 residues. This chain's CDR3 is CASTSYSAAGGQPQHF. The CDR3, as DNA: TGTGCCAGTACCTCGTATAGCGCAGCTGGGGGTCAGCCCCAGCATTTT.

The chain is built from TRBV7-9 and TRBJ1-1; D is undetermined. Germline lookup yields CDR1 SEHNR and CDR2 FQNEAQ (reference sequence). CDR3 size: 13 residues. V lost 6 bases, J lost 1 base, and 9 bases lay in between. Here the CDR3 reads CASRSQPNTEAFF. The CDR3 region has the DNA TGTGCCAGCAGAAGTCAGCCGAACACTGAAGCTTTCTTT.

The genes are TRBV30 and TRBJ1-3; a possible D gene is TRBD1 (5 bases). Germline V CDR1 and CDR2: GTSNPN, SVGIG (reference sequence). CDR3 size: 13 residues. V was pared by 5 bases and J by 5 bases, with 13 bases between. The CDR3 loop reads CAWSRGSRNTIYF. In nucleotides, the CDR3 is TGTGCCTGGTCGCGGGGCTCGAGAAACACCATATATTTT. Full variable domain (outside the CDR3, taken from reference TRBV30 and TRBJ1-3): SQTIHQWPATLVQPVGSPLSLECTVEGTSNPNLYWYRQAAGRGLQLLFYSVGIGQISSEVPQNLSASRPQDRQFILSSKKLLLSDSGFYLCAWSRGSRNTIYFGEGSWLTVV.

The chain couples TRBV5-8 to TRBJ1-1, with D perhaps TRBD1 (6 bases). The germline V gene encodes CDR1 SGHTS and CDR2 YDEGEE. The ends were cut back, 5 bases at V and 4 bases at J, with 15 bases in the middle. The CDR3 has 14 amino acids. Here the CDR3 reads CASRITGGLTEAFF. The CDR3, as DNA: TGTGCCAGCAGGATTACGGGGGGCCTCACTGAAGCTTTCTTT. Using reference TRBV5-8 and TRBJ1-1 for the parts outside the CDR3, the full variable domain is EAGVTQSPTHLIKTRGQQATLRCSPISGHTSVYWYQQALGLGLQFLLWYDEGEERNRGNFPPRFSGRQFPNYSSELNVNALELEDSALYLCASRITGGLTEAFFGQGTRLTVV.

The CDR3 DNA reads TGTGCCAGCAGCTTAGTGCGGGGGCTCAATGAGCAGTTCTTC. It codes for CASSLVRGLNEQFF. This chain uses TRBV11-3 with TRBJ2-1; weak D call: TRBD2 (7 bases). The CDR3 consists of 14 residues. The V end was cut by 1 base, the J end by 6 bases, with 10 bases between. The germline CDR1 and CDR2 sequences are SGHNT and YENEEA.

The rearrangement links TRBV7-2 to TRBJ1-3, with D unclear. Germline values: CDR1 SGHTA, CDR2 FQGNSA. V lost 3 bases and J lost 0, with 6 bases in between. This CDR3 is 14 amino acids long. CDR3 protein: CASSFSSSGNTIYF. The CDR3 bases are TGTGCCAGCAGCTTTTCCAGCTCTGGAAACACCATATATTTT.

This clone was recorded only once. The chain has TRBV9 and TRBJ2-5; 12 nucleotides agree with TRBD2. The germline CDR1 and CDR2 sequences are SGDLS and YYNGEE. V lost 0 bases to trimming and J lost 9 bases; unmatched junction nucleotides: 6. The CDR3 length is 15 residues. CDR3 in DNA: TGTGCCAGCAGCGTAGATACTAGCGGGAGGTCAGCCCAGTACTTC. Amino acids: CASSVDTSGRSAQYF.

This chain connects TRBV6-6 to TRBJ2-7; D is uncertain. V was clipped by 4 bases and J by 3 bases, with 13 bases between them. Germline V CDR1 and CDR2: MNHNY, SVGAGI (reference sequence). This CDR3 is built from 14 residues. The CDR3: CASSLYGRNYEQYF. In nucleotides, the CDR3 is TGTGCCAGCAGTTTGTATGGCAGAAACTACGAGCAGTACTTC.

This clone was observed once. This rearrangement joins TRBV2 to TRBJ2-7, with D tentatively TRBD2 (7 bases). The ends were cut back, 7 bases at V and 3 bases at J, with 22 bases in the middle. The CDR3 is 16 residues long. Germline CDR1 reads SNHLY; CDR2 reads FYNNEI. CDR3 sequence: CASKVGGARTRYEQYF. The CDR3 DNA is TGTGCCAGCAAGGTGGGGGGGGCCCGAACTCGCTACGAGCAGTACTTC.

J is TRBJ1-1 and V is TRBV7-2; no firm D call. This CDR3 contains 13 residues. Trimming took 3 bases from V and 9 from J, leaving 14 bases between them. Per the germline V gene, CDR1 is SGHTA and CDR2 is FQGNSA. The CDR3 nucleotides are TGTGCCAGCAGCTTCTTTCTTGAGGAACAAGCTTTCTTT. It codes for CASSFFLEEQAFF.

The gene calls are TRBV9 and TRBJ2-3; maybe TRBD1 (6 bases). Germline-derived CDR1 and CDR2 are SGDLS and YYNGEE. V was pared by 4 bases and J by 6 bases, with 18 bases between. CDR3 length: 15 residues. For the CDR3, the DNA is TGTGCCAGCAGCACCCGGACAGCGTCCCGGGATACGCAGTATTTT. Translation gives CASSTRTASRDTQYF.